Listed below are T cell receptor beta chains from one sample, sequenced in a study of cytomegalovirus exposure and HLA in healthy donors. Sequencing was performed with immunoSEQ multiplex PCR; in TCRdb, only in-frame clones are kept and a portion is missing. The sample has fewer than 90,000 clones; about 75% are singletons. Input material: PBMCs. These receptors came from a female donor in good health and CMV-seronegative. The CDR3 runs from the conserved cysteine through the conserved F or W. Each record gives: CDR3 protein, CDR3 DNA, J gene, clone size, D gene, V gene. A D gene is named only where the DNA matches it firmly. Size tells how often a clone was seen (once, few, many) or the class of an expanded clone, and some rows leave it out.

CDR3aa: CASSPHTSAVINEQFF; CDR3nt: TGTGCCAGCAGCCCCCACACTAGCGCGGTAATCAATGAGCAGTTCTTC; j_gene: TRBJ2-1; abundance: .; d_gene: TRBD2; v_gene: TRBV28
CDR3aa: CASSIQISSYEQCF; CDR3nt: TGTGCCAGCAGCATACAGATAAGCTCCTACGAGCAGTGCTTC; j_gene: TRBJ2-7; abundance: .; d_gene: .; v_gene: TRBV7-8
CDR3aa: CASSMTGVDETQYF; CDR3nt: TGTGCCAGCAGTATGACAGGGGTCGACGAGACCCAGTACTTC; j_gene: TRBJ2-5; abundance: .; d_gene: TRBD1; v_gene: TRBV6-1
CDR3aa: CASSVVGVGGNTIYF; CDR3nt: TGTGCCAGCAGCGTAGTAGGGGTTGGAGGAAACACCATATATTTT; j_gene: TRBJ1-3; abundance: .; d_gene: .; v_gene: TRBV9
CDR3aa: CASYRGNSNQPQHF; CDR3nt: TGTGCCAGCTACAGGGGGAATAGCAATCAGCCCCAGCATTTT; j_gene: TRBJ1-5; abundance: .; d_gene: TRBD1; v_gene: TRBV28
CDR3aa: CASSSQAGEKLFF; CDR3nt: TGTGCCAGCAGCTCCCAGGCTGGGGAAAAACTGTTTTTT; j_gene: TRBJ1-4; abundance: .; d_gene: .; v_gene: TRBV5-6
CDR3aa: CASSFDPGGQADTQYF; CDR3nt: TGTGCCAGCAGTTTCGATCCGGGGGGCCAGGCAGATACGCAGTATTTT; j_gene: TRBJ2-3; abundance: .; d_gene: .; v_gene: TRBV28
CDR3aa: CASSLAQIDTQYF; CDR3nt: TGTGCCAGCAGCTTAGCCCAAATAGATACGCAGTATTTT; j_gene: TRBJ2-3; abundance: .; d_gene: .; v_gene: TRBV7-2
CDR3aa: CASSPPGQTYEQYF; CDR3nt: TGCGCCAGCAGTCCCCCGGGACAGACCTACGAGCAGTACTTC; j_gene: TRBJ2-7; abundance: .; d_gene: TRBD1; v_gene: TRBV5-1
CDR3aa: CASSPEWGTAYEQYF; CDR3nt: TGTGCCAGCAGCCCTGAGTGGGGCACCGCCTACGAGCAGTACTTC; j_gene: TRBJ2-7; abundance: .; d_gene: .; v_gene: TRBV6-5
CDR3aa: CASGEGGVSQPQHF; CDR3nt: TGTGCCAGCGGGGAAGGAGGGGTTAGCCAGCCCCAGCATTTT; j_gene: TRBJ1-5; abundance: .; d_gene: .; v_gene: TRBV27
CDR3aa: CASRGTGDGTEAFF; CDR3nt: TGTGCCAGCAGGGGGACAGGGGACGGCACTGAAGCTTTCTTT; j_gene: TRBJ1-1; abundance: once; d_gene: TRBD1; v_gene: TRBV2
CDR3aa: CAISLKLRGSSYNSPLHF; CDR3nt: TGTGCCATCAGTTTAAAGCTTCGCGGGAGCTCCTATAATTCACCCCTCCACTTT; j_gene: TRBJ1-6; abundance: .; d_gene: .; v_gene: TRBV28
CDR3aa: CASYPPGQGSNQPQHF; CDR3nt: TGTGCCAGCTATCCCCCGGGACAGGGGAGCAATCAGCCCCAGCATTTT; j_gene: TRBJ1-5; abundance: .; d_gene: TRBD1; v_gene: TRBV28
CDR3aa: CASRDRLNSGANVLTF; CDR3nt: TGTGCCAGCCGGGACAGACTTAACTCTGGGGCCAACGTCCTGACTTTC; j_gene: TRBJ2-6; abundance: few; d_gene: TRBD1; v_gene: TRBV19
CDR3aa: CASSLPGWMWTGADTGELFF; CDR3nt: TGTGCCAGCAGTTTACCGGGGTGGATGTGGACAGGGGCGGACACCGGGGAGCTGTTTTTT; j_gene: TRBJ2-2; abundance: .; d_gene: TRBD1; v_gene: TRBV28
CDR3aa: CASSLQVQNTEAFF; CDR3nt: TGTGCCAGCAGTTTGCAGGTGCAGAACACTGAAGCTTTCTTT; j_gene: TRBJ1-1; abundance: .; d_gene: .; v_gene: TRBV27
CDR3aa: CASSARTDKFYGYTF; CDR3nt: TGTGCCAGCAGCGCCAGGACAGATAAATTCTATGGCTACACCTTC; j_gene: TRBJ1-2; abundance: .; d_gene: .; v_gene: TRBV9
CDR3aa: CASSDGATEQYF; CDR3nt: TGTGCCAGCAGCGATGGTGCTACCGAGCAGTACTTC; j_gene: TRBJ2-7; abundance: many; d_gene: .; v_gene: TRBV6-5
CDR3aa: CASSQEFGTGYGYTF; CDR3nt: TGCGCCAGCAGCCAAGAATTCGGGACAGGGTATGGCTACACCTTC; j_gene: TRBJ1-2; abundance: .; d_gene: TRBD1; v_gene: TRBV4-1
CDR3aa: CASSPTTGAETQYF; CDR3nt: TGTGCCAGCAGCCCTACGACAGGGGCAGAGACCCAGTACTTC; j_gene: TRBJ2-5; abundance: .; d_gene: TRBD1; v_gene: TRBV7-3
CDR3aa: CASSEGPRDHEAFF; CDR3nt: TGTGCCAGCAGTGAAGGTCCGAGGGATCATGAAGCTTTCTTT; j_gene: TRBJ1-1; abundance: .; d_gene: .; v_gene: TRBV25-1
CDR3aa: CAWADRGSPQHF; CDR3nt: TGTGCCTGGGCAGACAGGGGATCGCCCCAGCATTTT; j_gene: TRBJ1-5; abundance: few; d_gene: TRBD1; v_gene: TRBV30
CDR3aa: CASSRGWAGNSYEQYF; CDR3nt: TGCGCCAGCAGCCGTGGGTGGGCAGGAAACTCCTACGAGCAGTACTTC; j_gene: TRBJ2-7; abundance: few; d_gene: .; v_gene: TRBV4-1
CDR3aa: CASAPRWRGGGSGETQYF; CDR3nt: TGTGCCAGCGCTCCTAGATGGCGGGGGGGTGGGTCAGGAGAGACCCAGTACTTC; j_gene: TRBJ2-5; abundance: .; d_gene: TRBD2; v_gene: TRBV28
CDR3aa: CAISERQATDQPQHF; CDR3nt: TGTGCCATCAGTGAAAGGCAGGCGACGGATCAGCCCCAGCATTTT; j_gene: TRBJ1-5; abundance: .; d_gene: .; v_gene: TRBV10-3
CDR3aa: CASSQGLGTDTQYF; CDR3nt: TGTGCCAGCAGCCAGGGACTCGGCACAGATACGCAGTATTTT; j_gene: TRBJ2-3; abundance: .; d_gene: .; v_gene: TRBV7-9
CDR3aa: CASSIAPGGRTEAFF; CDR3nt: TGTGCCAGTAGTATAGCCCCGGGGGGGAGGACTGAAGCTTTCTTT; j_gene: TRBJ1-1; abundance: .; d_gene: .; v_gene: TRBV19
CDR3aa: CASSSGQWSYEQYF; CDR3nt: TGTGCCAGCAGTTCCGGACAGTGGTCCTACGAGCAGTACTTC; j_gene: TRBJ2-7; abundance: .; d_gene: .; v_gene: TRBV28
CDR3aa: CASSPTPGKNLFVTQYF; CDR3nt: TGTGCCAGCAGCCCCACCCCCGGGAAAAACTTATTTGTTACGCAGTATTTT; j_gene: TRBJ2-3; abundance: .; d_gene: .; v_gene: TRBV9
CDR3aa: CATKRGSSYNEQFF; CDR3nt: TGTGCCACTAAGCGGGGTAGCTCCTACAATGAGCAGTTCTTC; j_gene: TRBJ2-1; abundance: .; d_gene: TRBD2; v_gene: TRBV15
CDR3aa: CASSLLGAETQYF; CDR3nt: TGCGCCAGCAGCTTGTTGGGGGCAGAGACCCAGTACTTC; j_gene: TRBJ2-5; abundance: .; d_gene: .; v_gene: TRBV5-1
CDR3aa: CASSDRGHLLHEQYF; CDR3nt: TGTGCCAGCAGTGATAGAGGGCACCTCCTGCACGAGCAGTACTTC; j_gene: TRBJ2-7; abundance: .; d_gene: .; v_gene: TRBV25-1
CDR3aa: CATRGQGINQPQHF; CDR3nt: TGTGCCACTCGAGGACAGGGCATCAATCAGCCCCAGCATTTT; j_gene: TRBJ1-5; abundance: .; d_gene: TRBD1; v_gene: TRBV6-5
CDR3aa: CASSQEEETGGYEQYF; CDR3nt: TGCGCCAGCAGCCAAGAGGAGGAGACAGGGGGCTACGAGCAGTACTTC; j_gene: TRBJ2-7; abundance: .; d_gene: TRBD1; v_gene: TRBV4-1
CDR3aa: CASSLEAYRGTDTQYF; CDR3nt: TGTGCCAGCAGCTTGGAGGCCTACAGGGGGACAGATACGCAGTATTTT; j_gene: TRBJ2-3; abundance: .; d_gene: TRBD1; v_gene: TRBV5-5
CDR3aa: CASSLLAGGNSYNEQFF; CDR3nt: TGTGCCAGCAGTTTGCTAGCGGGGGGGAACTCCTACAATGAGCAGTTCTTC; j_gene: TRBJ2-1; abundance: .; d_gene: TRBD2; v_gene: TRBV28
CDR3aa: CASFPGGPQGYTF; CDR3nt: TGTGCCAGCTTCCCAGGGGGCCCGCAAGGCTACACCTTC; j_gene: TRBJ1-2; abundance: .; d_gene: .; v_gene: TRBV21-1
CDR3aa: CSVHGLAGFSSRGTDTQYF; CDR3nt: TGCAGCGTCCACGGACTAGCGGGATTTTCCTCCAGGGGGACAGATACGCAGTATTTT; j_gene: TRBJ2-3; abundance: .; d_gene: TRBD2; v_gene: TRBV29-1
CDR3aa: CASSVGDRGYEQYF; CDR3nt: TGTGCCAGCAGCGTGGGGGACAGAGGGTACGAGCAGTACTTC; j_gene: TRBJ2-7; abundance: .; d_gene: TRBD1; v_gene: TRBV9
CDR3aa: CATSTRQGQVNNSPLHF; CDR3nt: TGTGCCACCAGCACTCGACAAGGACAGGTTAATAATTCACCCCTCCACTTT; j_gene: TRBJ1-6; abundance: .; d_gene: TRBD1; v_gene: TRBV15
CDR3aa: CASSVGTSNTEAFF; CDR3nt: TGTGCCAGCAGCGTAGGTACATCGAACACTGAAGCTTTCTTT; j_gene: TRBJ1-1; abundance: .; d_gene: .; v_gene: TRBV9
CDR3aa: CASSLLREGEQYF; CDR3nt: TGCGCCAGCAGCTTGTTACGGGAGGGCGAGCAGTACTTC; j_gene: TRBJ2-7; abundance: .; d_gene: TRBD2; v_gene: TRBV5-1
CDR3aa: CASSQGQGKRETQYF; CDR3nt: TGCGCCAGCAGCCAAGGCCAGGGGAAAAGAGAGACCCAGTACTTC; j_gene: TRBJ2-5; abundance: .; d_gene: .; v_gene: TRBV4-3
CDR3aa: CASSLAAGGRDTQYF; CDR3nt: TGTGCCAGCAGCTTAGCGGCGGGGGGGCGGGATACGCAGTATTTT; j_gene: TRBJ2-3; abundance: once; d_gene: TRBD2; v_gene: TRBV7-9
CDR3aa: CASSYTQGQGEQFF; CDR3nt: TGTGCCAGCAGTTACACCCAGGGGCAAGGTGAGCAGTTCTTC; j_gene: TRBJ2-1; abundance: .; d_gene: .; v_gene: TRBV6-6
CDR3aa: CASSARTSGNNEQFF; CDR3nt: TGTGCCAGCAGCGCCAGGACTAGCGGTAACAATGAGCAGTTCTTC; j_gene: TRBJ2-1; abundance: .; d_gene: TRBD2; v_gene: TRBV7-2
CDR3aa: CAILGGAANEKLFF; CDR3nt: TGTGCCATCCTGGGGGGAGCGGCTAATGAAAAACTGTTTTTT; j_gene: TRBJ1-4; abundance: .; d_gene: .; v_gene: TRBV28
CDR3aa: CASSTTTGANVLTF; CDR3nt: TGTGCCAGCAGCACGACTACTGGGGCCAACGTCCTGACTTTC; j_gene: TRBJ2-6; abundance: .; d_gene: .; v_gene: TRBV7-2
CDR3aa: CASISSRLLPGERADTQYF; CDR3nt: TGTGCCAGCATCTCGTCAAGACTTCTTCCGGGAGAGAGGGCAGATACGCAGTATTTT; j_gene: TRBJ2-3; abundance: .; d_gene: .; v_gene: TRBV5-6
CDR3aa: CASSLDGVSTDTQYF; CDR3nt: TGTGCCAGCAGCTTGGACGGGGTTAGCACAGATACGCAGTATTTT; j_gene: TRBJ2-3; abundance: .; d_gene: .; v_gene: TRBV5-6